The entry that follows covers one T cell receptor beta chain sequence. The antigen is undetermined. The source of the sample is a study of T cell responses to AZD1222 COVID-19 vaccine. At the level of the study: Doses given second, at about 4 or about 12 weeks, were pooled. Findings and caveats of the study: Targets within unmutated variant regions were reportedly found for nearly half of spike-specific TCRs. At 160-218 and 743-854, vaccine-associated CD4 TCRs were dominant, and they spanned spike. It should be noted that donors were predominantly white British and more often female, and clonal diversity was possibly underestimated.

The protocol was immunoSEQ multiplex PCR, while the TCRdb copy is restricted to in-frame clones and leaves out a portion. The data contain around 120,000 clones, 80% to 90% of them singletons. The CDR3 contains 14 residues. V dropped 3 bases and J dropped 4 bases, with 12 bases sitting between them. CDR1 and CDR2 (germline): LGHNA, YSLEER. This sequence was found in an adult in good health. The sample in question was peripheral blood, obtained on day 0 of AZD1222 vaccination. The chain has TRBV4-3 and TRBJ1-2, with a tentative D call TRBD1 (5 bases). The CDR3 DNA is TGCGCCAGCAGCCACGTCCGGGACCTCTATGGCTACACCTTC. Translating gives CASSHVRDLYGYTF.